Listed here are 23 T cell receptor beta chains from one sample, sequenced in a study of blood T cells in healthy people across ages. A second about 7 to 11 cycle PCR used barcoded and J-beta primers. TCRdb called the 5' RACE reads again in MiXCR, with one record for every CDR3 protein. This sample has 870,000 or so distinct CDR3 sequences, with around 28% found just once. The material sequenced was blood. The receptors here all came from a woman older than 75 in good health.

This clonotype was counted a few times. The V gene is TRBV5-6, the J gene TRBJ2-3; D remains unclear. Judging by the DNA end, TRBJ2-7 fits better; the J call may be wrong. The CDR3 is made up of 13 amino acids. Per the germline V gene, CDR1 is SGHDT and CDR2 is YYEEEE. The CDR3 sequence is CASSIISTNEQYF. CDR3 coding DNA: TGTGCCAGCAGTATTATTTCCACGAATGAGCAGTACTTC.

This clonotype was picked up many times. This chain joins TRBV18 and TRBJ2-5; TRBD1 aligns across 7 bases. Germline V CDR1 and CDR2: KGHSH, LQKENI. Trimming cost V 6 bases and J 4 bases; bases outside gene matches: 5. The CDR3 covers 13 residues. The CDR3 coding sequence is TGTGCCAGCTCCATCGGACAGGTAGAGACCCAGTACTTC. It is translated as CASSIGQVETQYF.

The chain couples TRBV20-1 to TRBJ2-1; 8 nucleotides agree with TRBD2. The CDR3 is made up of 13 amino acids. Germline-derived CDR1 and CDR2 are DFQATT and SNEGSKA (reference sequence). Germline trimming cut 5 bases from V and 2 bases from J; bases unmatched to any gene: 2. The CDR3 is CSAREGAYNEQFF. For the CDR3, the DNA is TGCAGTGCTCGGGAGGGCGCCTACAATGAGCAGTTCTTC.

This clonotype was seen at least ten times. This chain connects TRBV6-2 or TRBV6-3 to TRBJ2-5; D may match TRBD1 or TRBD2 (7 bases each). The germline gives CDR1 MNHEY, CDR2 SVGEGT. This CDR3 has 15 amino acids. V lost 8 bases and J lost 1, with 17 bases in between. The CDR3, as DNA: TGTGCCAGCCTTAGACTCAGGGGGGGCCAAGAGACCCAGTACTTC. Its translation is CASLRLRGGQETQYF.

The sample holds many counts of this clonotype. This rearrangement joins TRBV7-9 to TRBJ1-2; D is perhaps TRBD1 (5 bases). This CDR3 contains 16 residues. Trimming took 5 bases from V and 5 from J, leaving 21 bases between them. Germline V gene data show CDR1 as SEHNR and CDR2 as FQNEAQ (reference sequence). The CDR3 sequence is CASSISTGRGSYGYTF. In nucleotides, the CDR3 is TGTGCCAGCAGCATCTCAACCGGCCGGGGCTCTTATGGCTACACCTTC.

A note on this clonotype: A much larger clone differs by one base, so this may be a read error. The chain recombines TRBV4-3 with TRBJ1-4; D is ambiguous. The CDR3 is made up of 13 amino acids. Germline assignment: CDR1 LGHNA and CDR2 YSLEER. CDR3 region: CASSQDTNEKRFF. The CDR3 coding sequence is TGCGCCAGCAGCCAAGATACGAATGAAAAACGGTTTTTT.

Turning to this clonotype: This could be a read error, since a much larger clone is one nucleotide away. J is TRBJ2-1 and V is TRBV27; 7 bases are shared with TRBD1. The CDR3 contains 17 residues. The germline CDR1 and CDR2 sequences are MNHEY and SMNVEV (reference sequence). The CDR3 loop reads CASSFGPPGQLYNGQFF. The CDR3 DNA reads as TGTGCCAGCAGTTTCGGCCCTCCGGGACAGCTTTACAATGGGCAGTTCTTC.

The chain employs TRBV5-1 and TRBJ2-5; 7 nucleotides match TRBD1. V was clipped by 4 bases and J by 2 bases; unmatched bases: 8. The CDR3 consists of 15 residues. Germline CDR1 reads SGHRS; CDR2 reads YFSETQ. In nucleotides, the CDR3 is TGCGCCAGCAGCCTAAGCAGGGGGTGGCAAGAGACCCAGTACTTC. Translation gives CASSLSRGWQETQYF. Using reference TRBV5-1 and TRBJ2-5 for the parts outside the CDR3, the full variable domain is KAGVTQTPRYLIKTRGQQVTLSCSPISGHRSVSWYQQTPGQGLQFLFEYFSETQRNKGNFPGRFSGRQFSNSRSEMNVSTLELGDSALYLCASSLSRGWQETQYFGPGTRLLVL.

The chain joins TRBV9 to TRBJ2-5, with D tentatively TRBD1 or TRBD2 (5 bases each). Trimming removed 7 bases at V and 7 bases at J, with 11 bases between. The CDR3 contains 11 residues. CDR1 and CDR2 (germline): SGDLS, YYNGEE. CDR3 bases: TGTGCCAGCGGCCCTGGGGGGACCCAGTACTTC. Translated: CASGPGGTQYF. Full variable domain (rest looked up from reference TRBV9 and TRBJ2-5): DSGVTQTPKHLITATGQRVTLRCSPRSGDLSVYWYQQSLDQGLQFLIQYYNGEERAKGNILERFSAQQFPDLHSELNLSSLELGDSALYFCASGPGGTQYFGPGTRLLVL.

Many counts were recorded for this clonotype. J is TRBJ2-7 and V is TRBV5-5, with TRBD1 as a possible D gene (5 bases). The CDR3 sequence is 17 residues long. V lost 0 bases and J 0 bases, leaving 16 bases between the germline ends. Germline V lookup: CDR1 SGHKS, CDR2 YYEKEE (reference sequence). The CDR3 DNA follows: TGTGCCAGCAGCTTGGGCGGCAGGACAACCTACTCCTACGAGCAGTACTTC. Amino acid sequence: CASSLGGRTTYSYEQYF.

There are many counts of this clonotype. The chain couples TRBV7-2 to TRBJ2-3; unclear D gene. There are 13 residues in the CDR3. The V end lost 6 bases, the J end lost 8 bases, and 15 bases lay between the germline ends. The germline V gene has CDR1 SGHTA and CDR2 FQGNSA. Here the CDR3 reads CASSLSPSTTQYF. CDR3 in DNA: TGTGCCAGCAGTTTGAGCCCTTCGACTACGCAGTATTTT. Full variable domain (remainder filled in from reference TRBV7-2 and TRBJ2-3): GAGVSQSPSNKVTEKGKDVELRCDPISGHTALYWYRQSLGQGLEFLIYFQGNSAPDKSGLPSDRFSAERTGGSVSTLTIQRTQQEDSAVYLCASSLSPSTTQYFGPGTRLTVL.

This clonotype was counted only a few times. The genes are TRBV6-2 or TRBV6-3 and TRBJ1-6; D unresolved. V lost 6 bases to trimming and J lost 10 bases, with 13 bases between them. The CDR3 loop spans 13 amino acids. Germline CDR1 and CDR2: MNHEY and SVGEGT. CDR3: CASRPDGRSPLHF. The DNA for the CDR3 is TGTGCCAGCAGACCGGACGGGCGGTCACCCCTCCACTTT.

The rearrangement uses TRBV20-1 and TRBJ1-2; tentative D call: TRBD1 (5 bases). Germline V CDR1 and CDR2: DFQATT, SNEGSKA (reference sequence). The CDR3 has 13 amino acids. Trimming stripped 5 bases from V and 4 bases from J, with 14 bases between. CDR3 in DNA: TGCAGTGCTGGGGGGGGAGGGTCCTATGGCTACACCTTC. Its translation is CSAGGGGSYGYTF.

This clonotype was counted at least ten times. This chain connects TRBV7-9 to TRBJ2-3; D might be TRBD1 (6 bases). Trimming cost V 6 bases and J 5 bases, with 9 bases left between them. Germline V gene lookup returns CDR1 SEHNR and CDR2 FQNEAQ (reference sequence). CDR3 length: 12 residues. The DNA for the CDR3 is TGTGCCAGCAGTTCACAGGGAGATACGCAGTATTTT. This sequence encodes CASSSQGDTQYF.

In its sample, this clonotype was seen many times. CDR3 in amino acids: CSAGRDSDNSPLHF. The CDR3 bases are TGCAGTGCAGGCCGGGACAGTGATAATTCACCCCTCCACTTT. The rearrangement joins TRBV20-1 to TRBJ1-6, with 7 nucleotides matching TRBD1. Germline CDR1 reads DFQATT; CDR2 reads SNEGSKA (reference sequence). This CDR3 contains 14 residues. With V trimmed by 6 bases and J by 5 bases, 7 bases remained unmatched.

Details on this clonotype: A much larger clone lies one base from this, so it may be a read error. This chain links TRBV20-1 with TRBJ2-1, with D perhaps matching TRBD1 (5 bases). CDR1 is DFQATT, CDR2 SNEGSKA, per germline (reference sequence). The length of the CDR3 is 13 residues. The DNA of the CDR3 is TGCAGTGCCGCTTGGGGCAGGTACAATGAGCGGTTCTTC. Protein: CSAAWGRYNERFF.

This clonotype was seen many times. The V call is TRBV18, the J call TRBJ2-1, with 12 bases aligning to TRBD2. With V trimmed by 6 bases and J by 6 bases, 12 bases remained unmatched. This CDR3 contains 17 residues. CDR1 and CDR2 (germline): KGHSH, LQKENI. The CDR3 DNA reads as TGTGCCAGCTCTTACACGTCTAGCGGGGGGGCCGGCAATGAGCAGTTCTTC. Translating gives CASSYTSSGGAGNEQFF.

V is TRBV7-2 and J is TRBJ1-2; D gene uncertain. Germline V gene lookup returns CDR1 SGHTA and CDR2 FQGNSA. This CDR3 spans 9 amino acids. The CDR3 loop is CGARAGYTF. DNA for the CDR3: TGTGGGGCGCGAGCTGGCTACACCTTC.

This clonotype appeared many times. V usage is TRBV10-3 and J usage is TRBJ2-5, with 7 bases identical to TRBD2. With V trimmed by 8 bases and J by 5 bases, 8 bases remained unmatched. This CDR3 comprises 13 residues. Germline CDR1 is ENHRY and CDR2 is SYGVKD. The CDR3 bases are TGTGCCATCGGAGGCGGGGGTTCTGAGACCCAGTACTTC. Protein sequence: CAIGGGGSETQYF.

At least ten counts were recorded for this clonotype. The CDR3 reads CASYRDRRHSNQPQHF. The CDR3 DNA sequence: TGTGCCAGCTACCGGGACAGGAGACATAGCAATCAGCCCCAGCATTTT. The V gene is TRBV25-1, the J gene TRBJ1-5; TRBD1 aligns across 8 bases. CDR1 MGHDK and CDR2 SYGVNS come from the germline V gene. This CDR3 has 16 residues. The J segment lost 0 bases and the V segment lost 8 bases, leaving 9 bases of the junction unmatched.

As concerns this clonotype: A read error may be the cause here, since a much bigger clone is one base away. This chain uses TRBV19 with TRBJ2-6; a possible D gene is TRBD1 (5 bases). Looked up from germline, CDR1 is LNHDA and CDR2 is SQIVND (reference sequence). The CDR3 length is 17 residues. CDR3 protein: CASRRVRRSSGANVRTF. The CDR3 nucleotides read TGTGCCAGTAGAAGGGTACGACGGAGCTCTGGGGCCAACGTCCGGACTTTC.

There are a few counts of this clonotype. A read error may explain this, as a much larger clone is one base away. The rearrangement joins TRBV9 to TRBJ2-1, with 7 nucleotides matching TRBD1. Per the germline V gene, CDR1 is SGDLS and CDR2 is YYNGEE. V shed 4 bases and J 10 bases; nucleotides not matched to a gene: 14. CDR3 size: 15 residues. For the CDR3, the DNA is TGTGCCAGCAGCAAAGGCAAGGGGGCGCGTTACGAGCAGTTCTTC. It specifies CASSKGKGARYEQFF.

The chain joins TRBV7-2 to TRBJ2-1; no definite D call. CDR3 length: 13 amino acids. V dropped 2 bases and J dropped 5 bases, with 7 bases sitting between them. Germline V gene sequence: CDR1 SGHTA, CDR2 FQGNSA. The CDR3 protein is CASSLYEHNEQFF. CDR3 DNA sequence: TGTGCCAGCAGCTTATACGAACACAATGAGCAGTTCTTC.